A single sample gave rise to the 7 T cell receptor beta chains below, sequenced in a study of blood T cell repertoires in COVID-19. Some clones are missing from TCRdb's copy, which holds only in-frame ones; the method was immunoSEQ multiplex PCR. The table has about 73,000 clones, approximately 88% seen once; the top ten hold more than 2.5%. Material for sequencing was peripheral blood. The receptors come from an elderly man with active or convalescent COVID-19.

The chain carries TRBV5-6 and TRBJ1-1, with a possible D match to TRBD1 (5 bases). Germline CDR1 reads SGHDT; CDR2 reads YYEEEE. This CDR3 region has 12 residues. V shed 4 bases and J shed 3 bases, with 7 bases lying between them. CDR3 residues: CASSPGDTEAFF. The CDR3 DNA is TGTGCCAGCAGCCCGGGGGACACTGAAGCTTTCTTT.

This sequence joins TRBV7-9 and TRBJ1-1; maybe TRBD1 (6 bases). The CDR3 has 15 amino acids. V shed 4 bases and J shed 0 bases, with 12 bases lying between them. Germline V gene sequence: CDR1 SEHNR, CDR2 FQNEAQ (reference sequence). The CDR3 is CASSSDRDMNTEAFF. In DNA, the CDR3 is TGTGCCAGCAGCTCCGACCGGGACATGAACACTGAAGCTTTCTTT.

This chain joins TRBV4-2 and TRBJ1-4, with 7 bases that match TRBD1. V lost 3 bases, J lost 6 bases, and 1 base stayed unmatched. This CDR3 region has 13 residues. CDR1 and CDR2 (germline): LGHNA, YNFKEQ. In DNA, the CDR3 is TGTGCCAGCAGCCACCAGGGGGATGAAAAACTGTTTTTT. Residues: CASSHQGDEKLFF.

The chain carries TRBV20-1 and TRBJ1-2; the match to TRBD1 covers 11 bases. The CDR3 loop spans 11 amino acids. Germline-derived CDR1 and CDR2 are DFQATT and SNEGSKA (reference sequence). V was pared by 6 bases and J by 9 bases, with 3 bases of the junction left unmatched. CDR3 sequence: CSAWTGGSYTF. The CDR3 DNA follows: TGCAGTGCCTGGACAGGGGGCAGCTACACCTTC.

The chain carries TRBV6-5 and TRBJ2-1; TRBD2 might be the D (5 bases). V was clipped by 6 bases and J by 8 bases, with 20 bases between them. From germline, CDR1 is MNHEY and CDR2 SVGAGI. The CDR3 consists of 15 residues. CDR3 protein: CASSIGRVRVYEQFF. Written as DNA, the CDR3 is TGTGCCAGCAGCATAGGGAGAGTTAGGGTCTATGAGCAGTTCTTC.

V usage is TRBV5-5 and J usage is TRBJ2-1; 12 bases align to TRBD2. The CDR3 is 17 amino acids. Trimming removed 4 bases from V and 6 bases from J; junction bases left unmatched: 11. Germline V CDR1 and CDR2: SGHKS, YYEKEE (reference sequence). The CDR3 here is CASSPMPTSGGINEQFF. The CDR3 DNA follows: TGTGCCAGCAGCCCAATGCCAACTAGCGGGGGGATCAATGAGCAGTTCTTC.

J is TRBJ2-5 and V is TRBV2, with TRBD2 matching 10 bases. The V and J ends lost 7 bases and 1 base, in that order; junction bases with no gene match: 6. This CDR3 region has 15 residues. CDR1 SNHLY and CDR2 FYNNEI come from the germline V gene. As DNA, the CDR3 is TGTGCCAGCAAGCCTAGCGGGGGTTCCCAAGAGACCCAGTACTTC. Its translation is CASKPSGGSQETQYF. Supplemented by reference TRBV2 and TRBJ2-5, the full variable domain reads EPEVTQTPSHQVTQMGQEVILRCVPISNHLYFYWYRQILGQKVEFLVSFYNNEISEKSEIFDDQFSVERPDGSNFTLKIRSTKLEDSAMYFCASKPSGGSQETQYFGPGTRLLVL.